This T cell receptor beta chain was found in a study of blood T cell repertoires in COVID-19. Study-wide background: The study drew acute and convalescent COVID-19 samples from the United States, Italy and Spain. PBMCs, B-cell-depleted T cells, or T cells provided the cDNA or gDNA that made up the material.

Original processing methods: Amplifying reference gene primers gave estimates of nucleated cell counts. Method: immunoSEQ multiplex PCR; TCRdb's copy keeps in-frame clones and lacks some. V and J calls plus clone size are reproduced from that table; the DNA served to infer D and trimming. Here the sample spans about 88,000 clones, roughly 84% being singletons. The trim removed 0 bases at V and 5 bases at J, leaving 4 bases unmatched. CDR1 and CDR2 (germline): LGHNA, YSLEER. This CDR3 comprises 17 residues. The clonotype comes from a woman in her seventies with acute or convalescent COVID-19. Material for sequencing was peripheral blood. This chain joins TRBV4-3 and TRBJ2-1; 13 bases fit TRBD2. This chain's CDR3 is CASSQDLGLAGHNEQFF. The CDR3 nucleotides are TGCGCCAGCAGCCAAGATCTGGGACTAGCGGGACACAATGAGCAGTTCTTC.